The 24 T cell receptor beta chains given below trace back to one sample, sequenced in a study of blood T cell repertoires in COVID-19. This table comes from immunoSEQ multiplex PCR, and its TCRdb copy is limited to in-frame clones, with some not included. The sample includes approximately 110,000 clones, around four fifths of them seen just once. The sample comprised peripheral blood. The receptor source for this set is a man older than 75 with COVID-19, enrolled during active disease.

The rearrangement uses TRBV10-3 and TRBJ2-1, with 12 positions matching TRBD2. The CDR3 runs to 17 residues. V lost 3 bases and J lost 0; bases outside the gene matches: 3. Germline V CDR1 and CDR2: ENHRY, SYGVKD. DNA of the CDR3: TGTGCCATCAGTGATCCGGGACTAGCGGGCTCCTACAATGAGCAGTTCTTC. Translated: CAISDPGLAGSYNEQFF.

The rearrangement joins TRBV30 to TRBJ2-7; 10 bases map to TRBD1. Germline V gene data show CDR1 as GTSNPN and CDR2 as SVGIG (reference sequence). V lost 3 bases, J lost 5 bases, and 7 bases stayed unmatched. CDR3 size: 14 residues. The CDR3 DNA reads TGTGCCTGGAGCGAAGGACAGGGGGAGGACGAGCAGTACTTC. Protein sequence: CAWSEGQGEDEQYF.

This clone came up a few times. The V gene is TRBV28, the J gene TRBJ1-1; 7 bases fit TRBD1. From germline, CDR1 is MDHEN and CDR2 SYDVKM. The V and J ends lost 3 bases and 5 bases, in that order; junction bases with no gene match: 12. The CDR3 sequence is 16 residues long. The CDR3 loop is CASSFIREQGRTEAFF. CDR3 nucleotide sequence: TGTGCCAGCAGTTTTATAAGGGAACAGGGGAGGACTGAAGCTTTCTTT.

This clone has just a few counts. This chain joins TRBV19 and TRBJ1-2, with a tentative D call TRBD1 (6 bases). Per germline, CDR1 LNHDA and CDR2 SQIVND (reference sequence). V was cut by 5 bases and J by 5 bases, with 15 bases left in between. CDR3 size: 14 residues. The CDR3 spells CASSLAVQGYGYTF. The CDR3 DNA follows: TGTGCCAGTAGTCTGGCGGTCCAGGGGTATGGCTACACCTTC.

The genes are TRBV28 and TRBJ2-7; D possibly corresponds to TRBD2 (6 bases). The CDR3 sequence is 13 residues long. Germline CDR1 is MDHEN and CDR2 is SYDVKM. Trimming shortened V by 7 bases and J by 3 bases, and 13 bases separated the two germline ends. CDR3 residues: CASTSGRNYEQYF. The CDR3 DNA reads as TGTGCCAGCACCTCGGGGAGGAACTACGAGCAGTACTTC.

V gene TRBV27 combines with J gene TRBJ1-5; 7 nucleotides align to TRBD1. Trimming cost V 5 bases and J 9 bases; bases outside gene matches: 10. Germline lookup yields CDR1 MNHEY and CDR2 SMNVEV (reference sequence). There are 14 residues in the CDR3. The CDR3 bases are TGTGCCAGCAGTGGAGACAGGGCCACTGGGCCCCAGCATTTT. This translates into CASSGDRATGPQHF.

The CDR3 loop reads CASSLDSINYGYTF. The DNA for the CDR3 is TGTGCCAGCAGTCTGGACAGCATTAACTATGGCTACACCTTC. The chain recombines TRBV28 with TRBJ1-2, with D tentatively TRBD1 (6 bases). The CDR3 is made up of 14 amino acids. Trimming took off 5 bases at V and 1 base at J, with 11 bases between the two ends. From germline, CDR1 is MDHEN and CDR2 SYDVKM.

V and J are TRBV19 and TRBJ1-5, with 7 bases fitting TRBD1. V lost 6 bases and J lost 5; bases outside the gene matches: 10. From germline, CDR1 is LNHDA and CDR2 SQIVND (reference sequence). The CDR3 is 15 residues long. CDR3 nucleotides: TGTGCCAGTAGCGCCCGACAGGGTAGGGATCAGCCCCAGCATTTT. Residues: CASSARQGRDQPQHF.

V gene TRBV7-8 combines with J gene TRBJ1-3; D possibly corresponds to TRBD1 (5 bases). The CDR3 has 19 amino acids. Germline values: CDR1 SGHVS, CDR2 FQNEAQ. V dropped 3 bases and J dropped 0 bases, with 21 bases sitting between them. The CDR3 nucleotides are TGTGCCAGCAGCTTCCCTGCAAGGGGTGAAAACCCCTCTGGAAACACCATATATTTT. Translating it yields CASSFPARGENPSGNTIYF. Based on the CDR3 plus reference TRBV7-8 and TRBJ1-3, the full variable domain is GAGVSQSPRYKVAKRGQDVALRCDPISGHVSLFWYQQALGQGPEFLTYFQNEAQLDKSGLPSDRFFAERPEGSVSTLKIQRTQQEDSAVYLCASSFPARGENPSGNTIYFGEGSWLTVV.

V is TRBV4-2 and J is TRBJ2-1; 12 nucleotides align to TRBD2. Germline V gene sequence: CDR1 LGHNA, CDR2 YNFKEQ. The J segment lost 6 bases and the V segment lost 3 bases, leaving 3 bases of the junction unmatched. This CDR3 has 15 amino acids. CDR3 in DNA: TGTGCCAGCAGCCAGACTAGCGGGAGCCTCAATGAGCAGTTCTTC. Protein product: CASSQTSGSLNEQFF.

This CDR3 is CASSFGSGANTEAFF. Written as DNA, the CDR3 is TGTGCCAGCAGTTTTGGGTCAGGGGCGAACACTGAAGCTTTCTTT. The chain links TRBV28 to TRBJ1-1, with a weak D call TRBD1 (6 bases). CDR1 and CDR2 from the germline V gene are MDHEN and SYDVKM. The CDR3 is 15 residues long. The germline V and J ends were trimmed by 3 bases and 1 base, with 12 bases remaining between them.

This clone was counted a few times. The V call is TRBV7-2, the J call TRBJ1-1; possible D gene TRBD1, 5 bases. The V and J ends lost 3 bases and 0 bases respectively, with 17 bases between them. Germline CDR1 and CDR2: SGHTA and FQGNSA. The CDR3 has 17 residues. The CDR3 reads CASSFRQITFMNTEAFF. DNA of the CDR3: TGTGCCAGCAGCTTTCGACAGATTACGTTCATGAACACTGAAGCTTTCTTT.

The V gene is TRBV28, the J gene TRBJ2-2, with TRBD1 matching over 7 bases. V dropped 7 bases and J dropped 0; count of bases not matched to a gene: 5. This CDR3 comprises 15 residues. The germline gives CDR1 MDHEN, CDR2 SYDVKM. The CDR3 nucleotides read TGTGCCAGCATCAGACAGGGTTCGAACACCGGGGAGCTGTTTTTT. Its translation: CASIRQGSNTGELFF.

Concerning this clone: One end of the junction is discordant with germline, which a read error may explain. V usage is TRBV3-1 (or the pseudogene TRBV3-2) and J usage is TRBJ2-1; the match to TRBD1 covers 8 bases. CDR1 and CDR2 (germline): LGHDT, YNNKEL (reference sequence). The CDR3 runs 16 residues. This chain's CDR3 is CASSQDLRTGYTEQFF. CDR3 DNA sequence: TGTGCCAGCAGCCAAGATCTGCGGACAGGGTACACTGAGCAGTTCTTC.

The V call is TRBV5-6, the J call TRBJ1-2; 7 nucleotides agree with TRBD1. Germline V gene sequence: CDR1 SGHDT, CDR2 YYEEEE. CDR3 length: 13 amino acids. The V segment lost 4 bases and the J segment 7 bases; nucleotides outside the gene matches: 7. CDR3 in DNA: TGTGCCAGCAGCGCACAGGGGATCGCTGGCTACACCTTC. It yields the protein CASSAQGIAGYTF.

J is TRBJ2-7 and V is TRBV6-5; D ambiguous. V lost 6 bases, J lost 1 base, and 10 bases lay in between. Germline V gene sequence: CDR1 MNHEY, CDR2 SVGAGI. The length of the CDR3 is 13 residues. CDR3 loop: CASRSLWSYEQYF. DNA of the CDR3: TGTGCCAGCAGGAGCCTCTGGTCCTACGAGCAGTACTTC.

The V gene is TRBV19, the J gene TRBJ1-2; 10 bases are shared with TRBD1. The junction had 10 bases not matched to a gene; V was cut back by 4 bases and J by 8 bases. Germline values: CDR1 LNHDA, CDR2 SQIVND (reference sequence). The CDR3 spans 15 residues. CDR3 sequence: CASSSFPRTGGGYTF. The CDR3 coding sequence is TGTGCCAGTAGTAGCTTCCCCCGGACAGGGGGAGGCTACACCTTC. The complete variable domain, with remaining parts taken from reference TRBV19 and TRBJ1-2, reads DGGITQSPKYLFRKEGQNVTLSCEQNLNHDAMYWYRQDPGQGLRLIYYSQIVNDFQKGDIAEGYSVSREKKESFPLTVTSAQKNPTAFYLCASSSFPRTGGGYTFGSGTRLTVV.

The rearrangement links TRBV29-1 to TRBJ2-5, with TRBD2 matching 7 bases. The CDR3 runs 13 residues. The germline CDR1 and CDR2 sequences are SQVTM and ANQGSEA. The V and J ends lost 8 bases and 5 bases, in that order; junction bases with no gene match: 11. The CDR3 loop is CSLLDGRLETQYF. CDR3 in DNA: TGCAGCCTTTTGGACGGGAGGTTGGAGACCCAGTACTTC.

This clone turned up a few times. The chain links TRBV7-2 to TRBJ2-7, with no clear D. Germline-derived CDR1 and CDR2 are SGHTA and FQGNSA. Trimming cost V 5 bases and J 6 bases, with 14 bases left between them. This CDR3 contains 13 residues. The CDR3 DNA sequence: TGTGCCAGCAGCCCCTTTTCTAGTTCCGAGCAGTACTTC. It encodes CASSPFSSSEQYF.

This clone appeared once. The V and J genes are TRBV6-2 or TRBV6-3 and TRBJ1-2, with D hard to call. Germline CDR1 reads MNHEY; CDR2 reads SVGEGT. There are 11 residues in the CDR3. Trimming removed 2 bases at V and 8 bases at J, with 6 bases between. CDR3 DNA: TGTGCCAGCAGTTACCTAGGAGGCTACACCTTC. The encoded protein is CASSYLGGYTF.

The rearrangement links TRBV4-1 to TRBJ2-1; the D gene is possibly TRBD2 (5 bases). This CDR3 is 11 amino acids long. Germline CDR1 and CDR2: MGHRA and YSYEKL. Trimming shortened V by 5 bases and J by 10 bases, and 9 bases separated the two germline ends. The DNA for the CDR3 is TGCGCCAGCAGCTTCGGACTGGAGCAGTTCTTC. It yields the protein CASSFGLEQFF.

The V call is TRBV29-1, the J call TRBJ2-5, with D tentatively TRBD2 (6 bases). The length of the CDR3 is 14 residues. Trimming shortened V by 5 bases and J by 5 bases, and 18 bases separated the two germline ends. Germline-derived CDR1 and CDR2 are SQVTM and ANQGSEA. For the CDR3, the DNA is TGCAGCGTTAACCTTTTTGGGAGGCAGGAGACCCAGTACTTC. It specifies CSVNLFGRQETQYF.

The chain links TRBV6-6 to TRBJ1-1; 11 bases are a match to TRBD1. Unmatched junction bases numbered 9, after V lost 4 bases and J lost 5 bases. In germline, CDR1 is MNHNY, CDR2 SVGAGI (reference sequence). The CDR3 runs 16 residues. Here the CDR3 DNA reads TGTGCCAGCAGTTCCACGGGACAGGGGGTCGGAACTGAAGCTTTCTTT. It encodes CASSSTGQGVGTEAFF.

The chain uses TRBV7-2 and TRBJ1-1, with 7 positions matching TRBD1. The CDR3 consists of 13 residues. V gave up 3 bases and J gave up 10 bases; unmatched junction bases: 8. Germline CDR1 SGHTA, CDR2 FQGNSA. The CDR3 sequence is CASSFRLQGVAFF. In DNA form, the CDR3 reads TGTGCCAGCAGCTTTCGTCTGCAGGGGGTAGCTTTCTTT.